This T cell receptor (beta chain) was observed in a study of T cells expressing NK-cell markers. The overall study: Seropositivity for HCMV was found in seven of the eight sequenced donors, with one seronegative. Study-level points and caveats: For a handful of donors, these clonotypes were likewise the leading ones in the CD3+CD56-NKG2C+ fraction.

TCRdb reanalyzed the 5' RACE reads and collapses them to one entry per CDR3 protein, without DNA. The sample spans 350,000 to 400,000 distinct CDR3 sequences; the ten largest clones claim roughly 10%. As regards this clonotype: Its antigen is undetermined.

The CDR3 consists of 15 residues. From germline, CDR1 is MNHEY and CDR2 SVGAGI. Sequenced material: blood T cells: a sorted CD56 or NKG2C T cell subset, CD4+ or CD8+ T cells, or bulk PBMC T cells (not recorded which). V is TRBV6-5 and J is TRBJ2-3; the D gene TCRdb calls, TRBD2, cannot be checked with no DNA. This TCR came from a woman aged 45-65 years in good health. This CDR3 reads CASSPIAGVTDTQYF.